This T cell receptor beta chain originates from a study of T cells in localized non-small cell lung cancer. Study findings and constraints: Adjacent lung tissue had a median roughly 62 of the top 100 clones found in the tumor. Without multi-region sequencing, intratumor heterogeneity could not be excluded. The study linked higher blood T cell density to longer overall survival. Tumor showed lower T cell clonality than uninvolved adjacent lung, where it was highest.

Germline assignment: CDR1 SGDLS and CDR2 YYNGEE. This CDR3 has 13 amino acids. Trimming pared 4 bases from V and 1 base from J, leaving 6 bases between. As regards this clone: The antigen remains undetermined.

The protocol was immunoSEQ multiplex PCR, while the TCRdb copy is restricted to in-frame clones and leaves out a portion. The sample has roughly 38,000 clones, roughly 89% seen once. This sample comprised peripheral blood mononuclear cells, obtained before any cancer treatment. This rearrangement joins TRBV9 to TRBJ1-5; no clear D. The origin of this receptor is a male donor aged 60 or over with stage II lung adenocarcinoma. This CDR3 is CASSPGSNQPQHF. The CDR3, as DNA: TGTGCCAGCAGCCCGGGAAGCAATCAGCCCCAGCATTTT.